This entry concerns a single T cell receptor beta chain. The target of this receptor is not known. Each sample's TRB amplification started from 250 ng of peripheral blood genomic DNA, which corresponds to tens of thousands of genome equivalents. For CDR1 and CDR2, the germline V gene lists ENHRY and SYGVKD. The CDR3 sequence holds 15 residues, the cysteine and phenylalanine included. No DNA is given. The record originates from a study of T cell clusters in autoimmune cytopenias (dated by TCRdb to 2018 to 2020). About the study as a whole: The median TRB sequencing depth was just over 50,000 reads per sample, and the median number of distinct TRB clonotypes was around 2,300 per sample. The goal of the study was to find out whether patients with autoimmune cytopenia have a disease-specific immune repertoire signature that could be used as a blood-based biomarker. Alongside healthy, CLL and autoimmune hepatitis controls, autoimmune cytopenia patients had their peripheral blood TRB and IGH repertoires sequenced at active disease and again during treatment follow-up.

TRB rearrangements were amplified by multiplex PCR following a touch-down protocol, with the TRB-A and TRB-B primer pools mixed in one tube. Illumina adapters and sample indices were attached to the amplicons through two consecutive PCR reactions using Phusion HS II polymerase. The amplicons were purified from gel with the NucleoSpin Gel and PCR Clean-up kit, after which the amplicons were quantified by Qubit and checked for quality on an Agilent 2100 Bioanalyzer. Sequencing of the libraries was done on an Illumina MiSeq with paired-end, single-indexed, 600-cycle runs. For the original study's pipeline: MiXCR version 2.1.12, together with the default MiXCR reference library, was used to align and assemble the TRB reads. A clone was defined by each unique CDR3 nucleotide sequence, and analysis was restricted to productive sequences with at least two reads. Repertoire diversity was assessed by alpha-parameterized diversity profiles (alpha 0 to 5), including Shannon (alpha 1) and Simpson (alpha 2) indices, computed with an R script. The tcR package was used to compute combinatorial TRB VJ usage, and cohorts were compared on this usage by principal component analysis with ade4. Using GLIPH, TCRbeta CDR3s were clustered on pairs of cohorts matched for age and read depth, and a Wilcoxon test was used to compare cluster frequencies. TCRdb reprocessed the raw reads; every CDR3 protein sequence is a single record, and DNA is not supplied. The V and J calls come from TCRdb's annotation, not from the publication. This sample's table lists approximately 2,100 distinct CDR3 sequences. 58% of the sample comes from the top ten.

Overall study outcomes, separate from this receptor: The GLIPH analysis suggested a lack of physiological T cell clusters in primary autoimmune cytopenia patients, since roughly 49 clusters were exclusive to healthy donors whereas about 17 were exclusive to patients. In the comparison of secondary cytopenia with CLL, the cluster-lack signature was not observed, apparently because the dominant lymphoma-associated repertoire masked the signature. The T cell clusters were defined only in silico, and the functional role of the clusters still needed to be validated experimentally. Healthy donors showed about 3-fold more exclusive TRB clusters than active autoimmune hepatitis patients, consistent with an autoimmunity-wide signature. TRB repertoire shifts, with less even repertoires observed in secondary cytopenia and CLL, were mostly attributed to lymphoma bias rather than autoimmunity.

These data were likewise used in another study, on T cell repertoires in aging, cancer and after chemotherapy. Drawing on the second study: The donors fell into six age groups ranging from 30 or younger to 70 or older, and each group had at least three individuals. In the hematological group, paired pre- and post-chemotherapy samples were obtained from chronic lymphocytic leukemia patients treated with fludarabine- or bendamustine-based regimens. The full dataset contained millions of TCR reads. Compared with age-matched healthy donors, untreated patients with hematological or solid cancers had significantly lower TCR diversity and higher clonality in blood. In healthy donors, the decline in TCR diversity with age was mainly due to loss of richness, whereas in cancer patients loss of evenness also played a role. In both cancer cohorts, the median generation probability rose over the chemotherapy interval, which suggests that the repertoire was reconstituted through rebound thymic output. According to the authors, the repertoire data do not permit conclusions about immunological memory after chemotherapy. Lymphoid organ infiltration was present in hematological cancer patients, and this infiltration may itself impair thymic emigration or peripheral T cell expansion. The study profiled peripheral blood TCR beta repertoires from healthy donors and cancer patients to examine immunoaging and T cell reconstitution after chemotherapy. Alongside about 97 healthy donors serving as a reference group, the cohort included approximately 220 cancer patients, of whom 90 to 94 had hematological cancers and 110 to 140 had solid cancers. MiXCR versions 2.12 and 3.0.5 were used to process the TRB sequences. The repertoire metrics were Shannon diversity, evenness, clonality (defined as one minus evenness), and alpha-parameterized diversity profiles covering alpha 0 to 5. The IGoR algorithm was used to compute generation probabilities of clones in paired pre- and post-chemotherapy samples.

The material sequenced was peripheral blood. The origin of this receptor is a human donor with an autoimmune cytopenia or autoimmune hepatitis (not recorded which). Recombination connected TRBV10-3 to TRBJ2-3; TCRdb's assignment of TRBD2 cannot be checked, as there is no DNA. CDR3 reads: CAISVGGTGTDTQYF.